The 14 T cell receptor beta chains presented below share a single source sample, sequenced in a study of shared clonotypes between healthy human individuals. Some clones are missing from TCRdb's copy, which holds only in-frame ones; the method was immunoSEQ multiplex PCR. Of 950,000 to 1,300,000 clones listed, roughly 80% are singletons. The sequencing sample was made of memory CD4+ T cells sorted from blood. Stated subset: CD45RA-negative fraction. These receptors were obtained from a man aged 18 to 35 in good health.

V usage is TRBV30 and J usage is TRBJ1-1; weak D call: TRBD1 (5 bases). The germline gives CDR1 GTSNPN, CDR2 SVGIG (reference sequence). The CDR3 covers 14 residues. V gave up 2 bases and J gave up 1 base, with 11 bases separating them. The CDR3 region has the DNA TGTGCCTGGAGTCCGGGACTCAAGAACACTGAAGCTTTCTTT. This encodes CAWSPGLKNTEAFF.

This clone appeared a single time. The CDR3 DNA reads as TGTGCCAGTAGTATGAGTCGGTCCCTCTTCCCAGGTGAGCAGTTCTTC. Protein product: CASSMSRSLFPGEQFF. This chain joins TRBV19 and TRBJ2-1; D not certain. CDR1 is LNHDA, CDR2 SQIVND, per germline (reference sequence). The CDR3 runs to 16 residues. V was clipped by 3 bases and J by 9 bases, with 21 bases between them.

This clone has a count of ten or more. J is TRBJ1-4 and V is TRBV5-6; D might be TRBD1 (6 bases). CDR3 length: 19 residues. Germline V gene sequence: CDR1 SGHDT, CDR2 YYEEEE. The V end lost 1 base, the J end lost 0 bases, and 19 bases lay between the germline ends. The CDR3 nucleotides are TGTGCCAGCAGCTTGAGAGGGGGAACAGGGTTATCAACTAATGAAAAACTGTTTTTT. It yields the protein CASSLRGGTGLSTNEKLFF. Looking up the rest from reference TRBV5-6 and TRBJ1-4 gives the full variable domain: DAGVTQSPTHLIKTRGQQVTLRCSPKSGHDTVSWYQQALGQGPQFIFQYYEEEERQRGNFPDRFSGHQFPNYSSELNVNALLLGDSALYLCASSLRGGTGLSTNEKLFFGSGTQLSVL.

The J gene is TRBJ2-5, the V gene TRBV2; 9 bases agree with TRBD1. The V segment lost 4 bases and the J segment 3 bases; nucleotides outside the gene matches: 3. Germline loops: CDR1 SNHLY, CDR2 FYNNEI. The CDR3 has 14 residues. The CDR3 is CASSVGTGKETQYF. The CDR3 nucleotides are TGTGCCAGCAGTGTAGGGACAGGGAAAGAGACCCAGTACTTC. Looking up the rest from reference TRBV2 and TRBJ2-5 gives the full variable domain: EPEVTQTPSHQVTQMGQEVILRCVPISNHLYFYWYRQILGQKVEFLVSFYNNEISEKSEIFDDQFSVERPDGSNFTLKIRSTKLEDSAMYFCASSVGTGKETQYFGPGTRLLVL.

This chain connects TRBV7-8 to TRBJ1-5; possibly TRBD1 for D (6 bases). V lost 1 base and J 6 bases, leaving 16 bases between the germline ends. The V gene's germline CDR1 is SGHVS and CDR2 FQNEAQ. This CDR3 is built from 16 residues. As DNA, the CDR3 is TGTGCCAGCAGCTTAGGAGGGTCGGGGGGCAGTCAGCCCCAGCATTTT. This sequence encodes CASSLGGSGGSQPQHF.

J is TRBJ2-5 and V is TRBV28; 10 nucleotides match TRBD1. The V segment lost 6 bases and the J segment 4 bases; nucleotides outside the gene matches: 11. This CDR3 spans 16 amino acids. The germline V gene encodes CDR1 MDHEN and CDR2 SYDVKM. The CDR3 region is CASRPSGTGEGETQYF. The CDR3 DNA reads as TGTGCCAGCAGGCCGTCCGGGACAGGGGAGGGAGAGACCCAGTACTTC.

The rearrangement joins TRBV11-1 to TRBJ2-3; D unclear. CDR1 and CDR2 (germline): SGHAT, FQDESV (reference sequence). Trimming removed 2 bases from V and 5 bases from J, with 5 bases in between. The length of the CDR3 is 12 residues. CDR3 protein: CASSLHGDTQYF. Here the CDR3 DNA reads TGTGCCAGCAGCTTACATGGAGATACGCAGTATTTT.

The chain carries TRBV18 and TRBJ2-5; no definite D call. The CDR3 is 12 residues long. CDR1 is KGHSH and CDR2 is LQKENI in the germline V gene. V gave up 5 bases and J gave up 5 bases, with 9 bases separating them. The CDR3: CASSSADETQYF. CDR3 nucleotides: TGTGCCAGCTCATCAGCCGACGAGACCCAGTACTTC.

The chain combines TRBV10-3 with TRBJ2-2; D is ambiguous. CDR1 ENHRY and CDR2 SYGVKD come from the germline V gene. V was cut by 3 bases and J by 7 bases, with 3 bases left in between. The CDR3 totals 11 residues. The CDR3 region has the DNA TGTGCCATCAGTGATGGCGGGGAGCTGTTTTTT. Its protein is CAISDGGELFF.

This clone has ten or more counts. The genes are TRBV29-1 and TRBJ2-7; 10 bases line up with TRBD2. V shed 3 bases and J 3 bases; nucleotides not matched to a gene: 5. Germline V gives CDR1 SQVTM, CDR2 ANQGSEA. The length of the CDR3 is 14 residues. CDR3 amino acids: CSVDHPSGGYEQYF. DNA of the CDR3: TGCAGCGTTGACCACCCTAGCGGGGGCTACGAGCAGTACTTC.

This chain joins TRBV5-6 and TRBJ2-5; the match to TRBD2 covers 14 bases. Germline CDR1 reads SGHDT; CDR2 reads YYEEEE. The CDR3 spans 17 residues. The J segment lost 6 bases and the V segment lost 0 bases, leaving 7 bases of the junction unmatched. The CDR3 DNA reads TGTGCCAGCAGCTTGGGCCCGGGACTAGCGGGAGCAAAGACCCAGTACTTC. Its protein product is CASSLGPGLAGAKTQYF.

The chain carries TRBV5-4 and TRBJ1-2; D uncertain. Germline V gene sequence: CDR1 SGHNT, CDR2 YYREEE (reference sequence). This CDR3 contains 16 residues. Trimming removed 0 bases from V and 0 bases from J, with 12 bases in between. CDR3 bases: TGTGCCAGCAGCTTGGCCGGTCTCGGAACTAACTATGGCTACACCTTC. This gives the protein CASSLAGLGTNYGYTF. The whole variable domain, filled in from reference TRBV5-4 and TRBJ1-2, reads ETGVTQSPTHLIKTRGQQVTLRCSSQSGHNTVSWYQQALGQGPQFIFQYYREEENGRGNFPPRFSGLQFPNYSSELNVNALELDDSALYLCASSLAGLGTNYGYTFGSGTRLTVV.

The chain uses TRBV5-6 and TRBJ1-2, with D hard to call. The CDR3 contains 14 residues. Trimming removed 0 bases at V and 2 bases at J, with 8 bases between. Germline lookup yields CDR1 SGHDT and CDR2 YYEEEE. The CDR3 sequence: CASSLDGRNYGYTF. CDR3 DNA sequence: TGTGCCAGCAGCTTGGACGGCAGAAACTATGGCTACACCTTC.

The CDR3 DNA sequence: TGTGCCAGCAGTGAGCCAGGGGGAAATCAGCCCCAGCATTTT. Protein sequence: CASSEPGGNQPQHF. The chain combines TRBV25-1 with TRBJ1-5; 7 positions match TRBD1. The V segment lost 3 bases and the J segment 4 bases; nucleotides outside the gene matches: 3. Germline CDR1 MGHDK, CDR2 SYGVNS. This CDR3 spans 14 amino acids.